This TCR beta chain is from a study of blood T cell repertoires in COVID-19. Only in-frame clones appear in the TCRdb table, and some are missing; sequencing was by immunoSEQ multiplex PCR. Of under 25,000 clones in the sample, roughly 87% were seen once. There are 15 residues in the CDR3. CDR1 DFQATT and CDR2 SNEGSKA come from the germline V gene (reference sequence). Trimming removed 3 bases from V and 3 bases from J; junction bases left unmatched: 6. Specimen: peripheral blood. J is TRBJ2-3 and V is TRBV20-1, with 10 bases lining up with TRBD2. The clonotype comes from a human donor with active COVID-19. The donor label of this sample is uncertain. This CDR3 reads CSASPSGGFTDTQYF. As DNA, the CDR3 is TGCAGTGCTAGTCCTAGCGGGGGATTTACAGATACGCAGTATTTT.